Sequencing of this T cell receptor (beta chain) was carried out in a study of shared clonotypes between healthy human individuals. Positive CCR7 selection of CD45RO-negative cells yielded the naive CD8 cells, and terminally differentiated effector memory CD45RA+ cells were excluded. The donors were all Caucasian adults (living in Nashville, Tennessee). Replicate PCRs run on sorted subsets employed approximately 0.2 ug DNA, 25,000 to 35,000 T cell genomes. Assay: immunoSEQ multiplex PCR; the TCRdb copy retains only in-frame clones and omits some. In the table there are 2 million to 2.5 million clones, 90% to 95% of which are singletons. Trimming took off 0 bases at V and 2 bases at J, with 11 bases between the two ends. Germline CDR1 SGHRS, CDR2 YFSETQ. This CDR3 has 16 amino acids.

This receptor was identified in a man aged 18 to 29 in good health. Some clones in this sample may be carry-over from other donors' samples. Input material: naive CD8+ T cells from PBMCs. The chain joins TRBV5-1 to TRBJ2-2; TRBD2 is a possible D gene (6 bases). The CDR3 DNA reads as TGCGCCAGCAGCTTGGTGCCAGCGGGTAACACCGGGGAGCTGTTTTTT. Translating it yields CASSLVPAGNTGELFF.